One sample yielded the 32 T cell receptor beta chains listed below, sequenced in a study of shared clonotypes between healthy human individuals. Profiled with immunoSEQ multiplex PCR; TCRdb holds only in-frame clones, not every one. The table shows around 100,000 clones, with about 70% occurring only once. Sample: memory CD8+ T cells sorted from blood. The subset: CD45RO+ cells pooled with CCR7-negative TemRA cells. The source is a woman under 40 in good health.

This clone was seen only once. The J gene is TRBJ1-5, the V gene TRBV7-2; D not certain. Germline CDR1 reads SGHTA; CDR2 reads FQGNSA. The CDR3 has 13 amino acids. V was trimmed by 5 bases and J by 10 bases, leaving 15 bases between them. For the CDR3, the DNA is TGTGCCAGCAGCCAAGATCCCGGCGGTCCCCAGCATTTT. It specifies CASSQDPGGPQHF.

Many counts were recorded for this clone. The CDR3 reads CASSFANNEQFF. The CDR3 nucleotides are TGTGCCAGCAGTTTCGCAAACAATGAGCAGTTCTTC. This chain links TRBV27 with TRBJ2-1; D is ambiguous. CDR3 length: 12 amino acids. The V and J ends lost 3 bases and 5 bases respectively, with 5 bases between them. Germline-derived CDR1 and CDR2 are MNHEY and SMNVEV (reference sequence).

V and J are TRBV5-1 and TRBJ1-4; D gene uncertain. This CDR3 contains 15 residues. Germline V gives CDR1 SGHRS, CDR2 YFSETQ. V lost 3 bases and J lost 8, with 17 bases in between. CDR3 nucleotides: TGCGCCAGCAGCTCCCTGTTGAACCCGGAGGAAAAACTGTTTTTT. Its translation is CASSSLLNPEEKLFF.

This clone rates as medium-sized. CDR3: CASSILDRVGQPQHF. CDR3 bases: TGTGCCAGTAGTATTCTCGACAGGGTGGGTCAGCCCCAGCATTTT. This chain joins TRBV19 and TRBJ1-5; 7 bases match TRBD1. Trimming removed 3 bases from V and 6 bases from J; junction bases left unmatched: 8. This CDR3 comprises 15 residues. Germline CDR1 reads LNHDA; CDR2 reads SQIVND (reference sequence). The entire variable domain, with the rest obtained from reference TRBV19 and TRBJ1-5, is as follows: DGGITQSPKYLFRKEGQNVTLSCEQNLNHDAMYWYRQDPGQGLRLIYYSQIVNDFQKGDIAEGYSVSREKKESFPLTVTSAQKNPTAFYLCASSILDRVGQPQHFGDGTRLSIL.

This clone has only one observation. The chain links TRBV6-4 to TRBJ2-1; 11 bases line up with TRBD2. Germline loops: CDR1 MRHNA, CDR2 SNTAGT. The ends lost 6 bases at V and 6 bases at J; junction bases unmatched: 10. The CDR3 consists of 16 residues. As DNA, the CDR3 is TGTGCCAGCAGCGCCGTTGGGACTAGCGGCCCCAATGAGCAGTTCTTC. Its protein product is CASSAVGTSGPNEQFF.

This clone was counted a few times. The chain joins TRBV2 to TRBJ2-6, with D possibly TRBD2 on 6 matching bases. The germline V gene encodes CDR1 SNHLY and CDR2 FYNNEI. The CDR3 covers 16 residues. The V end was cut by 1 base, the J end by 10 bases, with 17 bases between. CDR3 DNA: TGTGCCAGCAGTGAAGGGGTGGCGGGGACCAAAAACGTCCTGACTTTC. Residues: CASSEGVAGTKNVLTF.

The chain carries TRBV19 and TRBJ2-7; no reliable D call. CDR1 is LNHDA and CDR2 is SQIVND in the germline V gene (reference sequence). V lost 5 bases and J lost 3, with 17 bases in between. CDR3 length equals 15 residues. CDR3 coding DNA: TGTGCCAGTAGTGCAACTGGCAGCAATTACTACGAGCAGTACTTC. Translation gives CASSATGSNYYEQYF.

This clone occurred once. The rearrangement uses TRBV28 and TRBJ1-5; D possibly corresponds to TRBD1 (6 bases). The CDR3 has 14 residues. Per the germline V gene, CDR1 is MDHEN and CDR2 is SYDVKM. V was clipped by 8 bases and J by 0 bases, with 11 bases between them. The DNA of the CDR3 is TGTGCCAGCGGGGGCTGGATTAGCAATCAGCCCCAGCATTTT. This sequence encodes CASGGWISNQPQHF.

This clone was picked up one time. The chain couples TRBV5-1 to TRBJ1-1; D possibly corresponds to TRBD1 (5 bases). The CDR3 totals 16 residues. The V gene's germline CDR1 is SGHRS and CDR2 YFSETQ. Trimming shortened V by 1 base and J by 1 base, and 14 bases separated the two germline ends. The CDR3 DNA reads TGCGCCAGCAGCTTGAGGTTTTGGGGGACGAACACTGAAGCTTTCTTT. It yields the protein CASSLRFWGTNTEAFF.

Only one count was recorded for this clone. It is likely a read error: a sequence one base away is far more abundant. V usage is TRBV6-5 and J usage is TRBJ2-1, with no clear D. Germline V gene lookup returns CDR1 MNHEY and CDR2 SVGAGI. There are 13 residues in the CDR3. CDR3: CASSDSDYNEQFF. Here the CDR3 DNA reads TGTGCCAGCAGTGACTCGGACTACAATGAGCAGTTCTTC.

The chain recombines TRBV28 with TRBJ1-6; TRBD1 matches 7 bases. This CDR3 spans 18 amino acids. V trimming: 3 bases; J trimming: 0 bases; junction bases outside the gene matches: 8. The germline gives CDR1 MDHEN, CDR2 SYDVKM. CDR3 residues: CASSFPTGKDSYNSPLHF. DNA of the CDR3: TGTGCCAGCAGTTTCCCGACAGGGAAAGACTCCTATAATTCACCCCTCCACTTT.

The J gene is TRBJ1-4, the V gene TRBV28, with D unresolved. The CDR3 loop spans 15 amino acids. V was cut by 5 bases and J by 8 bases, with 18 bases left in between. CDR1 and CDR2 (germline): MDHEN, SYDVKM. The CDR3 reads CASSLIRTVGEKLFF. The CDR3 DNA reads TGTGCCAGCAGTCTAATCCGGACGGTTGGGGAAAAACTGTTTTTT.

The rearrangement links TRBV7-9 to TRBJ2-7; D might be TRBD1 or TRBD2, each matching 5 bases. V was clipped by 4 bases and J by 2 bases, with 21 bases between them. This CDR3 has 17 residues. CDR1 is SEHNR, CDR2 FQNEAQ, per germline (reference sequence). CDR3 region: CASSSWPGPTTPYEQYF. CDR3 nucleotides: TGTGCCAGCAGCTCGTGGCCGGGACCAACAACTCCCTACGAGCAGTACTTC. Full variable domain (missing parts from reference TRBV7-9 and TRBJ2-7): DTGVSQNPRHKITKRGQNVTFRCDPISEHNRLYWYRQTLGQGPEFLTYFQNEAQLEKSRLLSDRFSAERPKGSFSTLEIQRTEQGDSAMYLCASSSWPGPTTPYEQYFGPGTRLTVT.

CDR3: CASSPTRGGSEKLFF. CDR3 nucleotides: TGTGCCAGCAGTCCGACCAGGGGGGGGAGTGAAAAACTGTTTTTT. This rearrangement joins TRBV28 to TRBJ1-4; TRBD1 matches at 7 bases. The CDR3 spans 15 residues. The trim removed 5 bases at V and 7 bases at J, leaving 10 bases unmatched. The germline CDR1 and CDR2 sequences are MDHEN and SYDVKM.

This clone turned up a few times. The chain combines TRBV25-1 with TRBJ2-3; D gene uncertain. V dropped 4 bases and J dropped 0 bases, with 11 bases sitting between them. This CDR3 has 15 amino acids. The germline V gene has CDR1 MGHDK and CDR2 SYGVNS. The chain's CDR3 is CASSVNGISTDTQYF. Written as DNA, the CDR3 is TGTGCCAGCAGTGTAAACGGTATTAGCACAGATACGCAGTATTTT.

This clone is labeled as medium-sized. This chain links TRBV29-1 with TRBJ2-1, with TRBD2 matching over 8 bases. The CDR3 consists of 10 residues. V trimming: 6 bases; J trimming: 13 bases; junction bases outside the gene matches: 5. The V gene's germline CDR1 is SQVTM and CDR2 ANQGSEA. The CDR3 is CSVLAGLQFF. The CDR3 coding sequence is TGCAGCGTGTTAGCGGGACTCCAGTTCTTC.

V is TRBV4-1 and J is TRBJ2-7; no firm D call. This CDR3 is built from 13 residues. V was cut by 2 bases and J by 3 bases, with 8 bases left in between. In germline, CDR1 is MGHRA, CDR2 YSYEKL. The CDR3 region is CASSQRLDYEQYF. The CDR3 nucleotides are TGCGCCAGCAGCCAACGCTTAGACTACGAGCAGTACTTC.

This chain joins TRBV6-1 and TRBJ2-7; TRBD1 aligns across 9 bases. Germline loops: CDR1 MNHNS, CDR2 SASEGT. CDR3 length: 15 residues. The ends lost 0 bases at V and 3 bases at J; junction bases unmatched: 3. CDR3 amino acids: CASSEATGGHYEQYF. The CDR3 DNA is TGTGCCAGCAGTGAAGCGACAGGGGGACACTACGAGCAGTACTTC.

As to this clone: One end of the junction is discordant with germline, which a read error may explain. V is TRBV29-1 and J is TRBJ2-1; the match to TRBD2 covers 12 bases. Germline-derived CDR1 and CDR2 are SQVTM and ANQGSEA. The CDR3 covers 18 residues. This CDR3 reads CSAEGTSGPSSSYNEQFF. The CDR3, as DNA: TGCAGCGCTGAAGGGACTAGCGGGCCCTCTAGCTCCTACAATGAGCAGTTCTTC.

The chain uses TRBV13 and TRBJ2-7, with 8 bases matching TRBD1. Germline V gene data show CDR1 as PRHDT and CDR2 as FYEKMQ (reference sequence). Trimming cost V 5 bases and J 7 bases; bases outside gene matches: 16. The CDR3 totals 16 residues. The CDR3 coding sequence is TGTGCCAGCAGCCCGACAGGGGTTGGGAGTGGGAATGAGCAGTACTTC. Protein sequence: CASSPTGVGSGNEQYF.

CDR3 coding DNA: TGTGCCAGCTATCGTCAGGGACAGCCCTACGAGCAGTACTTC. Protein product: CASYRQGQPYEQYF. The rearrangement uses TRBV6-5 and TRBJ2-7; 7 bases fit TRBD1. The germline CDR1 and CDR2 sequences are MNHEY and SVGAGI. The CDR3 is 14 residues long. V shed 8 bases and J 2 bases; nucleotides not matched to a gene: 9.

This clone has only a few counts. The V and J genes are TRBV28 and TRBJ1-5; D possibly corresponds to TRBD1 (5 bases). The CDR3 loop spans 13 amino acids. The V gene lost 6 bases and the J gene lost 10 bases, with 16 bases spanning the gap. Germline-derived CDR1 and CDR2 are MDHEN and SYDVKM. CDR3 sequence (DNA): TGTGCCAGCAGATTACTCCAGAGGGGACCCCAGCATTTT. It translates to CASRLLQRGPQHF.

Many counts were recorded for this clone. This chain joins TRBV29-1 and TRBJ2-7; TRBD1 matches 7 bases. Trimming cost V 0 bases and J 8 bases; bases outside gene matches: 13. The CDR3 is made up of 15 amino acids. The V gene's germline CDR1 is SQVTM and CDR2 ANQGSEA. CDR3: CSVEEGWDSTLKQYF. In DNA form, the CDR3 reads TGCAGCGTTGAAGAAGGTTGGGACAGTACCCTTAAGCAGTACTTC.

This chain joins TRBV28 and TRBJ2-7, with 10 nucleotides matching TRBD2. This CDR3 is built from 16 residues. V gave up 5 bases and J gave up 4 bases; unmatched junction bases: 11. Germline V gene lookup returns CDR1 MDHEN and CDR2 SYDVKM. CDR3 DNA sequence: TGTGCCAGCAGTCTGACGGCGCTAGCGGGAGTATACGAGCAGTACTTC. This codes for CASSLTALAGVYEQYF. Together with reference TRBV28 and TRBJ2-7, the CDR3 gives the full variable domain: DVKVTQSSRYLVKRTGEKVFLECVQDMDHENMFWYRQDPGLGLRLIYFSYDVKMKEKGDIPEGYSVSREKKERFSLILESASTNQTSMYLCASSLTALAGVYEQYFGPGTRLTVT.

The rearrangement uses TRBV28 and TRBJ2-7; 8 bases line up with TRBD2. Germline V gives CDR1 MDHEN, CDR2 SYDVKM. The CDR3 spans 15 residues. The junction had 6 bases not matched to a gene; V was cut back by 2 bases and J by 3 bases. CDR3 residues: CASSLMLAGIYEQYF. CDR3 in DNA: TGTGCCAGCAGTTTAATGCTAGCGGGCATCTACGAGCAGTACTTC.

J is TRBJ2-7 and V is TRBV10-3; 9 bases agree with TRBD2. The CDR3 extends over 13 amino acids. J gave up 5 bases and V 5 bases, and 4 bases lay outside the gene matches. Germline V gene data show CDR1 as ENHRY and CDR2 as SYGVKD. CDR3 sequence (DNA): TGTGCCATCAGTTTAGCGGGAGAGGACGAGCAGTACTTC. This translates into CAISLAGEDEQYF.

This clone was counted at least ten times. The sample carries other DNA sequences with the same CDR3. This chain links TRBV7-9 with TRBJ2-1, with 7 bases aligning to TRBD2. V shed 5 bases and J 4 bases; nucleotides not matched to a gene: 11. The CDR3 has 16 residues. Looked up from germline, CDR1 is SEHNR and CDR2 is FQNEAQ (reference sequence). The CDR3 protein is CASSPRGGSGYNEQFF. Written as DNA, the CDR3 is TGTGCCAGCAGCCCCAGAGGCGGGAGTGGGTACAATGAGCAGTTCTTC.

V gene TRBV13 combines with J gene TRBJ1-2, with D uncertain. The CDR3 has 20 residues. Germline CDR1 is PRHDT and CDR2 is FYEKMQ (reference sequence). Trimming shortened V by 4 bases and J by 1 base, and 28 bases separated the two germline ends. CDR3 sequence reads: CASSSNYPPRRRSNNYGYTF. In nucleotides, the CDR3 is TGTGCCAGCAGCTCCAATTACCCGCCGAGGCGAAGGTCCAATAACTATGGCTACACCTTC.

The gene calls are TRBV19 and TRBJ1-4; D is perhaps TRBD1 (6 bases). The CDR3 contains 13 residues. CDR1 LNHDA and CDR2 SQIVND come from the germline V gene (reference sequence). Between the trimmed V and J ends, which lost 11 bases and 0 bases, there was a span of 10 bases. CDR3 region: CAARQATNEKLFF. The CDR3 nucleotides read TGTGCCGCCAGACAGGCAACTAATGAAAAACTGTTTTTT.

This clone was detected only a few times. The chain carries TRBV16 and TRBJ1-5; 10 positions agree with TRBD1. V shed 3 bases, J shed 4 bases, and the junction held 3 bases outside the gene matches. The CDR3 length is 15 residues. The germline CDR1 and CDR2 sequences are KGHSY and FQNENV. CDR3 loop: CASSHGQGVNQPQHF. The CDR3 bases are TGTGCCAGCAGCCACGGACAGGGGGTAAATCAGCCCCAGCATTTT. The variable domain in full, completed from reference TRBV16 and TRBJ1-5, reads GEEVAQTPKHLVRGEGQKAKLYCAPIKGHSYVFWYQQVLKNEFKFLISFQNENVFDETGMPKERFSAKCLPNSPCSLEIQATKLEDSAVYFCASSHGQGVNQPQHFGDGTRLSIL.

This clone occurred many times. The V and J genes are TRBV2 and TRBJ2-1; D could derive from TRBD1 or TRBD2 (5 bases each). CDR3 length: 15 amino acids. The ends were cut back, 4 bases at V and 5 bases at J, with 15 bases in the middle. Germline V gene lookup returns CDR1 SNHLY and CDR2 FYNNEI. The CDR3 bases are TGTGCCAGCAGTGTTGGGACCCTTGGGGACAATGAGCAGTTCTTC. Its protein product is CASSVGTLGDNEQFF.

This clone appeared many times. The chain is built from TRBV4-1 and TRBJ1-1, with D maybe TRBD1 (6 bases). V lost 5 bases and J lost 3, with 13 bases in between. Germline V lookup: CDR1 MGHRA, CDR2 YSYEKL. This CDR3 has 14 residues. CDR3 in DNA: TGCGCCAGCAGCTACGGGGGCGTGGACACTGAAGCTTTCTTT. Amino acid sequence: CASSYGGVDTEAFF.